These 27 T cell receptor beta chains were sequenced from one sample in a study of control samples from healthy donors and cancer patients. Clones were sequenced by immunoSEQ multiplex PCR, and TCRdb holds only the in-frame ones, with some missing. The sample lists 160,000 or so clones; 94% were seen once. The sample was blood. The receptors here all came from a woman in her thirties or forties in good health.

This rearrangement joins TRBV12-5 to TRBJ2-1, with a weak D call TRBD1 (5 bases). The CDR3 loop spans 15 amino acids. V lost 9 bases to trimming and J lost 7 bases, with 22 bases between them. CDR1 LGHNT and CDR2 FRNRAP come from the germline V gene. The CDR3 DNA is TGTGCTAGCTCCCCTCAGGGCTCCCCGTGGAATGAGCAGTTCTTC. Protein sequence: CASSPQGSPWNEQFF.

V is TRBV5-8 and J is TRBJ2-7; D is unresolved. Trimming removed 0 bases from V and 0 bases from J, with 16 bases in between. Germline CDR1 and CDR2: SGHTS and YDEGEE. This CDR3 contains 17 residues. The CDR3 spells CASSLDPSRRLSYEQYF. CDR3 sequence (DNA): TGTGCCAGCAGCTTGGATCCCTCACGCCGACTCTCCTACGAGCAGTACTTC.

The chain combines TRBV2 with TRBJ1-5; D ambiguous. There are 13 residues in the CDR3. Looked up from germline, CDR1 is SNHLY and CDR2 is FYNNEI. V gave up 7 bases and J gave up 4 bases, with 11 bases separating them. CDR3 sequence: CASTYSKNQPQHF. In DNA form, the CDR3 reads TGTGCCAGCACCTACAGCAAAAATCAGCCCCAGCATTTT.

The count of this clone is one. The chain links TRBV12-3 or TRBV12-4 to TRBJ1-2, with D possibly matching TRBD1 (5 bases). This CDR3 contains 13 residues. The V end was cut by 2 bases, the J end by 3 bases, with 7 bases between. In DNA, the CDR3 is TGTGCCAGCAGTTTATCGGGGGACTATGGCTACACCTTC. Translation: CASSLSGDYGYTF.

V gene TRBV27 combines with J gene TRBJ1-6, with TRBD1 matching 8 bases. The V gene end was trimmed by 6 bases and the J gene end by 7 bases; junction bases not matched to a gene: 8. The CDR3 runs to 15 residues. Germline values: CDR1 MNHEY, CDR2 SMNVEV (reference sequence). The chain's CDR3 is CASSPRDRSNSPLHF. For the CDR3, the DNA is TGTGCCAGCAGCCCCAGGGACAGGAGCAATTCACCCCTCCACTTT.

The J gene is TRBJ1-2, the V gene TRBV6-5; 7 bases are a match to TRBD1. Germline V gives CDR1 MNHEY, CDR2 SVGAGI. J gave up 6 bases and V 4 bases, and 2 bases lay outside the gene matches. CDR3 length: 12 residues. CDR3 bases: TGTGCCAGCAGTTTGACAGGGAATGGCTACACCTTC. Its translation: CASSLTGNGYTF.

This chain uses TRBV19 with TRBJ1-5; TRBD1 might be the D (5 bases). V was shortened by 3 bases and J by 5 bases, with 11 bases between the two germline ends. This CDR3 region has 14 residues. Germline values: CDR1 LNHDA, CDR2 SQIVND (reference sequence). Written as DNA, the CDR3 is TGTGCCAGTAGTATCCAGGGTTCGGATCAGCCCCAGCATTTT. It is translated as CASSIQGSDQPQHF.

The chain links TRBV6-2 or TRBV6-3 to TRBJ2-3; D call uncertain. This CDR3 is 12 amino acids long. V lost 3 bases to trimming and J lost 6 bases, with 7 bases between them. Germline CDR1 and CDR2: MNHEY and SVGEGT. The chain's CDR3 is CASSYAADTQYF. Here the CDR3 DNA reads TGTGCCAGCAGTTATGCAGCGGATACGCAGTATTTT.

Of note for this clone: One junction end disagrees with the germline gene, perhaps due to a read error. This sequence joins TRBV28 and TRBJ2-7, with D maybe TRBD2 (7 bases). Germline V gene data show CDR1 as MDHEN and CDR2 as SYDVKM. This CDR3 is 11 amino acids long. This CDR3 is CASTSAGHYSF. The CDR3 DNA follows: TGTGCCAGCACCTCAGCGGGACACTATTCCTTC.

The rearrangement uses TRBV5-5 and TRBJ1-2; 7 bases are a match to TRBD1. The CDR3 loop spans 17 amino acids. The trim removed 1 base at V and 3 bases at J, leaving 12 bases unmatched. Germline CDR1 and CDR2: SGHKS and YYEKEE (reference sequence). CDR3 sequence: CASSLNPSLTGHYGYTF. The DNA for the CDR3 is TGTGCCAGCAGCTTGAACCCGAGCTTGACAGGGCACTATGGCTACACCTTC.

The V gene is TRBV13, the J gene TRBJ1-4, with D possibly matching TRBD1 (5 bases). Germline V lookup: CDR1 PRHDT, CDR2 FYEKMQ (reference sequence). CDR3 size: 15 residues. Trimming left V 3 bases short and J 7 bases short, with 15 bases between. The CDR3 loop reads CASSFRGLGGEKLFF. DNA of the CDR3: TGTGCCAGCAGCTTTCGGGGTCTTGGGGGTGAAAAACTGTTTTTT.

The CDR3 loop is CASSLRRDSSGNTIYF. DNA for the CDR3: TGCGCCAGCAGCCTTCGCCGGGACAGTTCTGGAAACACCATATATTTT. V is TRBV4-3 and J is TRBJ1-3, with 7 bases fitting TRBD1. V trimming: 4 bases; J trimming: 1 base; junction bases outside the gene matches: 7. The CDR3 runs to 16 residues. Looked up from germline, CDR1 is LGHNA and CDR2 is YSLEER.

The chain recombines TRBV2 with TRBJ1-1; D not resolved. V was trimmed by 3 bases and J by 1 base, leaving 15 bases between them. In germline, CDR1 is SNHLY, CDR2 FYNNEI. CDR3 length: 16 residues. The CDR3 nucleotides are TGTGCCAGCAGTGACAGATCTGTAGAAACGAACACTGAAGCTTTCTTT. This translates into CASSDRSVETNTEAFF. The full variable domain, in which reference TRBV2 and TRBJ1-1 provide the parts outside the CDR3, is EPEVTQTPSHQVTQMGQEVILRCVPISNHLYFYWYRQILGQKVEFLVSFYNNEISEKSEIFDDQFSVERPDGSNFTLKIRSTKLEDSAMYFCASSDRSVETNTEAFFGQGTRLTVV.

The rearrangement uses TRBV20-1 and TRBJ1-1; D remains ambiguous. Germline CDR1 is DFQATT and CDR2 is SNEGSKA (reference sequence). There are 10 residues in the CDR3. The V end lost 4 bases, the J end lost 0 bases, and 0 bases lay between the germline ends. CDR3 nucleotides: TGCAGTGCTATGAACACTGAAGCTTTCTTT. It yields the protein CSAMNTEAFF.

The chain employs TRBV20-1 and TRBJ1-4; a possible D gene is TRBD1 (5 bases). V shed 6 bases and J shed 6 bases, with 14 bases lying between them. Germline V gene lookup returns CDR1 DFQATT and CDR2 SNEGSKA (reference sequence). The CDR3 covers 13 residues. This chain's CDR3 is CSASHPGDEKLFF. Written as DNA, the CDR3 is TGCAGTGCCAGTCATCCGGGGGATGAAAAACTGTTTTTT.

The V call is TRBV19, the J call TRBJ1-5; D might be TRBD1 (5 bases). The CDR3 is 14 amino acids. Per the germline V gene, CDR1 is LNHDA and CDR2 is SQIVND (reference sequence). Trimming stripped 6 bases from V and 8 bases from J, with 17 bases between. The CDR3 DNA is TGTGCCAGTAGAAAAGGACGGGTCAGGGAGCCCCAGCATTTT. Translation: CASRKGRVREPQHF.

CDR3 nucleotides: TGTGCCAGCAGCTTGGCCTTTCGAATAGGTGGAATTAATTCACCCCTCCACTTT. Amino acid sequence: CASSLAFRIGGINSPLHF. This chain uses TRBV5-4 with TRBJ1-6; D unresolved. This CDR3 has 18 residues. Trimming took off 0 bases at V and 6 bases at J, with 19 bases between the two ends. Germline lookup yields CDR1 SGHNT and CDR2 YYREEE (reference sequence).

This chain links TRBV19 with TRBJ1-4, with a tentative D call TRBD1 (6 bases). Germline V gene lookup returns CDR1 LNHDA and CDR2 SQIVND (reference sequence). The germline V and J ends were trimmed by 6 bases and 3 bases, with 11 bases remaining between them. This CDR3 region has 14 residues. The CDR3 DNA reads TGTGCCAGTAGCACAGGGACCGCTAATGAAAAACTGTTTTTT. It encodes CASSTGTANEKLFF.

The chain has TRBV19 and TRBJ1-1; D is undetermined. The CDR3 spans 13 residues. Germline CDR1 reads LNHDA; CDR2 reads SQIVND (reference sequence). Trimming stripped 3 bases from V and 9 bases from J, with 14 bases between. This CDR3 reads CASSISGNPQAFF. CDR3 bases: TGTGCCAGTAGTATTTCAGGAAACCCCCAAGCTTTCTTT. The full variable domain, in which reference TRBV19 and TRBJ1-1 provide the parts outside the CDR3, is DGGITQSPKYLFRKEGQNVTLSCEQNLNHDAMYWYRQDPGQGLRLIYYSQIVNDFQKGDIAEGYSVSREKKESFPLTVTSAQKNPTAFYLCASSISGNPQAFFGQGTRLTVV.

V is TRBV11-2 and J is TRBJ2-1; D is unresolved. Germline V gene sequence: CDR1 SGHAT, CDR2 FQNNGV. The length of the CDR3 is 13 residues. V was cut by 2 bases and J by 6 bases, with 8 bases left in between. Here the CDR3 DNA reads TGTGCCAGCAGCTTAACCAACCTCAATGAGCAGTTCTTC. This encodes CASSLTNLNEQFF.

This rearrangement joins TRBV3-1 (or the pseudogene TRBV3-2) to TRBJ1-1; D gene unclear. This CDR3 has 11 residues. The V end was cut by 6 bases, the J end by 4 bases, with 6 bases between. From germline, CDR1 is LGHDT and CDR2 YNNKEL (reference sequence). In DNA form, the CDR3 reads TGTGCCAGCAGTTACCTCACTGAAGCTTTCTTT. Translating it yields CASSYLTEAFF.

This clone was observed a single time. CDR3: CASSESTGGDTQYF. CDR3 DNA sequence: TGTGCCAGCAGTGAGAGTACTGGGGGGGATACGCAGTATTTT. The V gene is TRBV6-4, the J gene TRBJ2-3; D may be TRBD2 (6 bases). The ends were cut back, 3 bases at V and 6 bases at J, with 13 bases in the middle. Germline-derived CDR1 and CDR2 are MRHNA and SNTAGT. This CDR3 region has 14 residues.

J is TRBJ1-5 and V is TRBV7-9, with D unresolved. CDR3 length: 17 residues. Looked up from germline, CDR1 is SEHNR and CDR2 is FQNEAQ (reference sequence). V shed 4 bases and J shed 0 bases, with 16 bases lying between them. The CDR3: CASSSPQEYSSNQPQHF. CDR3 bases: TGTGCCAGCAGCTCCCCCCAAGAGTATTCTAGCAATCAGCCCCAGCATTTT.

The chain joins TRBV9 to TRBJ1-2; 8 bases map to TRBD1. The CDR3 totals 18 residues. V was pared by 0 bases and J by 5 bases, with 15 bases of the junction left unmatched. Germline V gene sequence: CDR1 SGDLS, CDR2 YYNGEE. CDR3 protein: CASSVGYGGQGIQYGYTF. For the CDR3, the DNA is TGTGCCAGCAGCGTAGGTTACGGCGGACAGGGTATTCAGTATGGCTACACCTTC.

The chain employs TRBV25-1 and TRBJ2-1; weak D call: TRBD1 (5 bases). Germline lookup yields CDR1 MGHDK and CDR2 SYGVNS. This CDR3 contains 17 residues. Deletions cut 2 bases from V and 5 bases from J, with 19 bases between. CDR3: CASSERWQGPSNNEQFF. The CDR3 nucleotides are TGTGCCAGCAGTGAAAGGTGGCAGGGCCCCTCAAACAATGAGCAGTTCTTC.

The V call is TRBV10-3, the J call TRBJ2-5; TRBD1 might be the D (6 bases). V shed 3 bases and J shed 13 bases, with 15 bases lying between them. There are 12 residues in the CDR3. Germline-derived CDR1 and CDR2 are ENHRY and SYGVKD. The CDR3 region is CAISDDPGHGYF. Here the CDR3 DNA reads TGTGCCATCAGTGACGATCCGGGACATGGGTACTTC.

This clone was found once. The CDR3 region has the DNA TGTGCCAGTAGGCCCCCGGGACAGTCCTATGGCTACACCTTC. Residues: CASRPPGQSYGYTF. J is TRBJ1-2 and V is TRBV19; 7 bases map to TRBD1. The CDR3 sequence is 14 residues long. The V gene's germline CDR1 is LNHDA and CDR2 SQIVND (reference sequence). With V trimmed by 6 bases and J by 4 bases, 8 bases remained unmatched.